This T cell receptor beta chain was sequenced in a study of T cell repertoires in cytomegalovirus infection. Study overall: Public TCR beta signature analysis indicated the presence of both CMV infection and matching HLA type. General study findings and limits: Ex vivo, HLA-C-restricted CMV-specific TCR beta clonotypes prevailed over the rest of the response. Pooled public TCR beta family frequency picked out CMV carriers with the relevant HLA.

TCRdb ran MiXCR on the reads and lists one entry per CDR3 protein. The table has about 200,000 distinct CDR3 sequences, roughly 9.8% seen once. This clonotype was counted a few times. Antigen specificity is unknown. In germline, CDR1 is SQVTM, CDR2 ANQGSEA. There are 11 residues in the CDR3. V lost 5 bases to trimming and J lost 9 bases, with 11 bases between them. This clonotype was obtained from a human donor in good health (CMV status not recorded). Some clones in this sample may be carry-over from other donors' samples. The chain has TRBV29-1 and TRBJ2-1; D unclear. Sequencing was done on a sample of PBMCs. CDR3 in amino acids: CSVIVYVEQFF. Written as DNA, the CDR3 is TGCAGCGTTATTGTTTATGTTGAGCAGTTCTTC.